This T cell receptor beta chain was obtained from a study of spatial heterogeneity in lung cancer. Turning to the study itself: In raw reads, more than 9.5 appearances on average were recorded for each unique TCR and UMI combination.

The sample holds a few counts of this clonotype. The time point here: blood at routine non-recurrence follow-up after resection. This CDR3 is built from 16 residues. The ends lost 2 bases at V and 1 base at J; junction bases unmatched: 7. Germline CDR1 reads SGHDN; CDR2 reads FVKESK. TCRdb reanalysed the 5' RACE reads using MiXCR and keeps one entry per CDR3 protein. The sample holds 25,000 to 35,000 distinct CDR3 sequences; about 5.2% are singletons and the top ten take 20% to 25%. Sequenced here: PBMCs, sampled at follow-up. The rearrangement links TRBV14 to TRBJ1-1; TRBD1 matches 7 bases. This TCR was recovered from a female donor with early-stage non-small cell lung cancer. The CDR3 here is CASSQSLGTANTEAFF. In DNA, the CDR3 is TGTGCCAGCAGCCAAAGCCTCGGGACAGCGAACACTGAAGCTTTCTTT. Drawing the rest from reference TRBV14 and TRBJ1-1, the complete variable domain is EAGVTQFPSHSVIEKGQTVTLRCDPISGHDNLYWYRRVMGKEIKFLLHFVKESKQDESGMPNNRFLAERTGGTYSTLKVQPAELEDSGVYFCASSQSLGTANTEAFFGQGTRLTVV.